This T cell receptor (beta chain) derives from a study of shared clonotypes between healthy human individuals. CDR1 and CDR2 from the germline V gene are LNHDA and SQIVND (reference sequence). The CDR3 extends over 15 amino acids. Losses at the gene ends were 2 bases for V and 4 bases for J; bases not matched to a gene: 6. Libraries were prepared by immunoSEQ multiplex PCR; TCRdb keeps only in-frame clonotypes and omits some of them. In the table there are about 2.4 million clones, roughly 93% of which are singletons. The clonotype originates from a man aged 18 to 30 in good health. Some clones in this sample may be carry-over from other donors' samples. The chain combines TRBV19 with TRBJ2-5; 8 nucleotides agree with TRBD2. Sequenced: naive CD4+ T cells from PBMCs. Regarding subset: CD45RA+ positively selected. The CDR3 region is CASSIRGLGVETQYF. In DNA, the CDR3 is TGTGCCAGTAGTATACGGGGACTAGGGGTAGAGACCCAGTACTTC.